Shown below are 17 T cell receptor beta chains from a single sample sequenced in a study of T-cell reconstitution after alpha-beta-depleted transplantation in children (dated by TCRdb to the mid-2010s). The library was prepared using PCR. Sequenced on an Illumina HiSeq 2500. Molecular barcoding was employed in the preparation of TCR libraries, with unique molecular identifiers being used to normalize TCRbeta repertoire quantification. TCRdb reprocessed the public reads (quality trimming at Q25 with fastp, clone calling with MiXCR) and kept in-frame beta chains. Under each unique CDR3 protein, matching rows form one entry showing the most common genes and DNA. The sample contains about 640,000 distinct CDR3 sequences, approximately 12% of them found a single time. The top ten clones comprise 2.2% of the sample. The meaning of the sample's treatment or condition label: allogeneic hematopoietic cell transplantation with graft depleted of TCRalphabeta T cells and CD19 B cells.

The sequences come from PBMCs, mostly from graft donor cells, collected 360 days after TCRalphabeta/CD19-depleted stem cell transplant. These receptors all come from a male patient younger than 18 who had a stem cell transplant for acute myeloid leukemia, so the T cells may come from the graft donor.

This clonotype was counted between two and nine times. The chain links TRBV20-1 to TRBJ2-5; 15 bases are a match to TRBD2. Germline CDR1 reads DFQATT; CDR2 reads SNEGSKA (reference sequence). The CDR3 is made up of 17 amino acids. The junction had 12 bases not matched to a gene; V was cut back by 5 bases and J by 5 bases. The CDR3 spells CSAAGLAGGPQLETQYF. CDR3 sequence (DNA): TGCAGTGCTGCCGGACTAGCGGGAGGGCCACAGTTGGAGACCCAGTACTTC.

This clonotype was counted only a few times. Mismatch with germline at one junction end may stem from a read error. This chain uses TRBV27 with TRBJ2-3, with D maybe TRBD2 (6 bases). This CDR3 is 17 amino acids long. Germline V gives CDR1 MNHEY, CDR2 SMNVEV (reference sequence). The CDR3 is CASTLLYSGAGTDTQYF. The CDR3 bases are TGTGCCAGCACTTTACTATATTCGGGAGCCGGCACAGATACGCAGTATTTT.

The rearrangement joins TRBV6-2 or TRBV6-3 to TRBJ2-7; 9 nucleotides line up with TRBD2. There are 16 residues in the CDR3. V lost 0 bases to trimming and J lost 3 bases; unmatched junction nucleotides: 6. Germline V gene sequence: CDR1 MNHEY, CDR2 SVGEGT. The CDR3 region has the DNA TGTGCCAGCAGTTACTCGCAGGGACTAGCCTACTACGAGCAGTACTTC. The encoded protein is CASSYSQGLAYYEQYF.

The V and J genes are TRBV20-1 and TRBJ2-7, with no clear D. Germline V CDR1 and CDR2: DFQATT, SNEGSKA (reference sequence). The length of the CDR3 is 17 residues. Trimming removed 0 bases at V and 2 bases at J, with 20 bases between. This chain's CDR3 is CSARDRRSVSRTYEQYF. The CDR3 nucleotides read TGCAGTGCTAGAGACCGGAGAAGCGTGAGTCGGACCTACGAGCAGTACTTC.

The chain couples TRBV6-2 or TRBV6-3 to TRBJ2-7; 7 bases line up with TRBD2. Germline V gene data show CDR1 as MNHEY and CDR2 as SVGEGT. CDR3 length equals 17 residues. V was clipped by 0 bases and J by 3 bases; unmatched bases: 11. CDR3 in DNA: TGTGCCAGCAGTTACTCGGGGAGGGGAAGTTCCGACTACGAGCAGTACTTC. Amino acid sequence: CASSYSGRGSSDYEQYF.

The rearrangement links TRBV20-1 to TRBJ2-3; TRBD1 matches 7 bases. Trimming cost V 4 bases and J 3 bases; bases outside gene matches: 16. The CDR3 totals 17 residues. The germline V gene encodes CDR1 DFQATT and CDR2 SNEGSKA (reference sequence). In nucleotides, the CDR3 is TGCAGTGCTACCCCCCCCGGCAGGGGGAAGGGTACAGATACGCAGTATTTT. It encodes CSATPPGRGKGTDTQYF.

This clonotype was detected ten times or more. The chain joins TRBV27 to TRBJ2-6, with D possibly matching TRBD1 (6 bases). This CDR3 comprises 18 residues. The V gene lost 4 bases and the J gene lost 0 bases, with 16 bases spanning the gap. Germline V gene sequence: CDR1 MNHEY, CDR2 SMNVEV (reference sequence). CDR3 DNA: TGTGCCAGCAGTTCTTTCAGGGGACCATTCTCTGGGGCCAACGTCCTGACTTTC. It codes for CASSSFRGPFSGANVLTF.

The sample holds many counts of this clonotype. This chain connects TRBV19 to TRBJ2-1; D is uncertain. Between the trimmed V and J ends, which lost 0 bases and 2 bases, there was a span of 14 bases. This CDR3 comprises 17 residues. Germline lookup yields CDR1 LNHDA and CDR2 SQIVND (reference sequence). The CDR3 nucleotides are TGTGCCAGTAGTATAGAATGGCTAGGCCATACCTACAATGAGCAGTTCTTC. It codes for CASSIEWLGHTYNEQFF. The full variable domain, rest sourced from reference TRBV19 and TRBJ2-1, is DGGITQSPKYLFRKEGQNVTLSCEQNLNHDAMYWYRQDPGQGLRLIYYSQIVNDFQKGDIAEGYSVSREKKESFPLTVTSAQKNPTAFYLCASSIEWLGHTYNEQFFGPGTRLTVL.

This clonotype has more than one count but fewer than ten. The chain recombines TRBV28 with TRBJ1-2, with D hard to call. Germline CDR1 and CDR2: MDHEN and SYDVKM. CDR3 length equals 11 residues. The ends were cut back, 4 bases at V and 12 bases at J, with 12 bases in the middle. The CDR3 is CASSYGTRDTF. CDR3 in DNA: TGTGCCAGCAGTTATGGTACCCGGGACACCTTC.

This clonotype was detected many times. The chain recombines TRBV29-1 with TRBJ2-7; D unresolved. Trimming shortened V by 0 bases and J by 3 bases, and 6 bases separated the two germline ends. The CDR3 has 12 residues. The germline gives CDR1 SQVTM, CDR2 ANQGSEA. The CDR3 protein is CSVEERHYEQYF. CDR3 sequence (DNA): TGCAGCGTTGAAGAACGTCACTACGAGCAGTACTTC.

This clonotype has a handful of counts. The J gene is TRBJ1-5, the V gene TRBV27; a possible D gene is TRBD1 (6 bases). Trimming took 4 bases from V and 1 from J, leaving 11 bases between them. The CDR3 has 15 amino acids. Per the germline V gene, CDR1 is MNHEY and CDR2 is SMNVEV (reference sequence). CDR3 residues: CASSSLGQSNQPQHF. The CDR3 DNA reads as TGTGCCAGCAGTTCCTTGGGACAAAGCAATCAGCCCCAGCATTTT.

The chain carries TRBV7-2 and TRBJ2-5; D may correspond to TRBD1 or TRBD2 (8 bases each). Germline-derived CDR1 and CDR2 are SGHTA and FQGNSA. This CDR3 contains 17 residues. The V end lost 5 bases, the J end lost 2 bases, and 21 bases lay between the germline ends. The CDR3 DNA sequence: TGTGCCAGCAGCGACAGGGGCCGGGGGGGCACACAAGAGACCCAGTACTTC. Amino acids: CASSDRGRGGTQETQYF.

This clonotype was seen at least ten times. The chain is built from TRBV4-3 and TRBJ2-1; D unresolved. In germline, CDR1 is LGHNA, CDR2 YSLEER. The V gene lost 7 bases and the J gene lost 8 bases, with 9 bases spanning the gap. The CDR3 runs 11 residues. The CDR3 bases are TGCGCCAGCATACTGGACCATGAGCAGTTCTTC. It encodes CASILDHEQFF.

This clonotype was seen many times. The chain is built from TRBV6-2 or TRBV6-3 and TRBJ2-7, with 8 bases lining up with TRBD2. The V segment lost 4 bases and the J segment 3 bases; nucleotides outside the gene matches: 8. Germline CDR1 reads MNHEY; CDR2 reads SVGEGT. The CDR3 length is 15 residues. The DNA of the CDR3 is TGTGCCAGCAGTTCCCTACTAGCGGTCCTCTACGAGCAGTACTTC. It yields the protein CASSSLLAVLYEQYF.

This clonotype has just a few counts. The chain employs TRBV7-3 and TRBJ2-3, with 10 bases aligning to TRBD2. After removal of 2 bases from V and 0 bases from J, the junction contained 5 bases not matched to a gene. CDR1 is SGHTA, CDR2 FQGTGA, per germline. The CDR3 is 17 residues long. CDR3 nucleotide sequence: TGTGCCAGCAGCTTATACCTAGCGGGAGTTAGCACAGATACGCAGTATTTT. This gives the protein CASSLYLAGVSTDTQYF.

CDR3 amino acids: CAIQDSYNPSYEQYF. The CDR3 bases are TGTGCCATCCAAGACAGCTACAATCCGTCGTACGAGCAGTACTTC. The chain links TRBV10-3 to TRBJ2-7, with D possibly being TRBD1 (5 bases). CDR1 is ENHRY and CDR2 is SYGVKD in the germline V gene. V was trimmed by 8 bases and J by 4 bases, leaving 21 bases between them. This CDR3 has 15 residues.

This clonotype showed up just a few times. This chain uses TRBV6-2 or TRBV6-3 with TRBJ2-3; TRBD1 is a possible D gene (6 bases). V lost 6 bases to trimming and J lost 6 bases, with 22 bases between them. The CDR3 runs 16 residues. Germline CDR1 MNHEY, CDR2 SVGEGT. The CDR3 loop reads CASRLRQATGEDTQYF. CDR3 DNA: TGTGCCAGCAGACTTCGACAGGCCACCGGGGAGGATACGCAGTATTTT.